This TCR beta chain was documented in a study of OX40 agonist ivuxolimab in advanced cancers. Patients had blood sampled at baseline and again on cycle 4 day 1 and cycle 7 day 1. Clones were sequenced by immunoSEQ multiplex PCR, and TCRdb holds only the in-frame ones, with some missing. The sample lists roughly 90,000 clones, approximately 91% occurring once. CDR1 is GTSNPN and CDR2 is SVGIG in the germline V gene (reference sequence). The V end lost 2 bases, the J end lost 2 bases, and 9 bases lay between the germline ends. The CDR3 length is 13 residues. The chain employs TRBV30 and TRBJ1-2; perhaps TRBD1 as D (6 bases). The source was CD4+ or CD8+ T cells sorted from blood, collected in a trial of the OX40 agonist ivuxolimab. This TCR was sampled from an adult with an advanced solid tumor such as melanoma, head and neck, liver or kidney cancer. CDR3 amino acids: CAWSRGGNYGYTF. Here the CDR3 DNA reads TGTGCCTGGAGTAGAGGGGGAAACTATGGCTACACCTTC.